This T cell receptor beta chain is from a study of liver allograft versus peripheral blood T cells. Study details: Repertoires of T cell receptors in transplanted livers were compared with recipients' peripheral blood repertoires.

Unmatched junction bases numbered 11, after V lost 6 bases and J lost 2 bases. The CDR3 sequence is 17 residues long. Study-wide findings and caveats: Reportedly, the T cell receptor repertoires present inside liver allografts differed from those in peripheral blood.

Note on this clonotype: Its antigen is unknown.

TCRdb re-derived calls from the reads in MiXCR, one entry per CDR3 protein. This table holds around 13,000 distinct CDR3 sequences, under 30% found once. The TCR originated in a human patient who had a liver transplant. A share of the T cells may be of graft donor origin. The gene calls are TRBV5-3 and TRBJ1-6, with 7 bases that match TRBD1. TRBV5-3 is an ORF; its function is uncertain. CDR3 protein: CARTHPDRAPYNSPLHF. CDR3 sequence (DNA): TGTGCCAGAACCCATCCCGACAGGGCCCCCTATAATTCACCCCTCCACTTT.